Each of the 4 T cell receptor beta chains below was sequenced from the same sample in a study of control samples from healthy donors and cancer patients (dated by TCRdb to about 2020). Libraries were made using the immunoSEQ multiplex PCR assay. The table was pulled from immuneACCESS by TCRdb, which kept in-frame rearrangements only. Such tables lose some clones; where checked, under half of the loss comes from unresolved V genes, and the rest has no known cause. The table for this sample lists 150,000 to 200,000 clones. Roughly 2% of the sample rests with the top ten. The sample taken for sequencing was blood. All receptors derive from a woman aged 25 to 39 in good health.

This chain connects TRBV20-1 to TRBJ1-4; D is ambiguous. The V and J ends lost 6 bases and 11 bases respectively, with 13 bases between them. The CDR3 contains 11 residues. Germline V lookup: CDR1 DFQATT, CDR2 SNEGSKA (reference sequence). The CDR3 sequence is CSAHKGEKLFF. For the CDR3, the DNA is TGCAGTGCCCATAAGGGCGAGAAACTGTTTTTT.

J is TRBJ2-5 and V is TRBV5-4; either TRBD1 or TRBD2 may fit D (5 bases each). This CDR3 contains 12 residues. The V end lost 7 bases, the J end lost 5 bases, and 12 bases lay between the germline ends. The germline V gene encodes CDR1 SGHNT and CDR2 YYREEE (reference sequence). In DNA, the CDR3 is TGTGCCAGCCAGAAAGGGGACGAGACCCAGTACTTC. Encoded protein: CASQKGDETQYF.

The rearrangement links TRBV6-2 or TRBV6-3 to TRBJ1-2; TRBD1 is a possible D gene (5 bases). Germline loops: CDR1 MNHEY, CDR2 SVGEGT. There are 12 residues in the CDR3. V was clipped by 2 bases and J by 13 bases, with 14 bases between them. DNA of the CDR3: TGTGCCAGCAGTTACGGGGGACGCACTCGCACCTTC. It specifies CASSYGGRTRTF.

The chain is built from TRBV9 and TRBJ1-1; D gene uncertain. The CDR3 length is 14 residues. The germline V gene has CDR1 SGDLS and CDR2 YYNGEE. Trimming removed 0 bases at V and 2 bases at J, with 8 bases between. The CDR3: CASSVEGANTEAFF. CDR3 coding DNA: TGTGCCAGCAGCGTAGAGGGCGCCAACACTGAAGCTTTCTTT.